There are many counts of the clone carrying this TCR beta chain. This entry comes from a study of T cells in Graves' hyperthyroidism and ophthalmopathy. CDR3 length equals 14 residues. Germline assignment: CDR1 MDHEN and CDR2 SYDVKM. Trimming pared 6 bases from V and 6 bases from J, leaving 15 bases between. RNA transcripts gave rise to amplified TCR beta CDR3 regions. During a first-round RT-PCR of the TCR CDR3, the HTBI primer set was used. Via MiXCR, TCRdb re-called the multiplex PCR reads, giving one row per CDR3 protein. This table holds under 350,000 distinct CDR3 sequences, under 25% found once.

The TCR was taken from a woman in her forties or fifties with Graves' hyperthyroidism. The chain uses TRBV28 and TRBJ1-5; D might be TRBD1 (5 bases). Material: blood. CDR3 DNA sequence: TGTGCCAGCAGCCTCCGTGGGGCGGCTCAGCCCCAGCATTTT. Translated, it gives CASSLRGAAQPQHF.